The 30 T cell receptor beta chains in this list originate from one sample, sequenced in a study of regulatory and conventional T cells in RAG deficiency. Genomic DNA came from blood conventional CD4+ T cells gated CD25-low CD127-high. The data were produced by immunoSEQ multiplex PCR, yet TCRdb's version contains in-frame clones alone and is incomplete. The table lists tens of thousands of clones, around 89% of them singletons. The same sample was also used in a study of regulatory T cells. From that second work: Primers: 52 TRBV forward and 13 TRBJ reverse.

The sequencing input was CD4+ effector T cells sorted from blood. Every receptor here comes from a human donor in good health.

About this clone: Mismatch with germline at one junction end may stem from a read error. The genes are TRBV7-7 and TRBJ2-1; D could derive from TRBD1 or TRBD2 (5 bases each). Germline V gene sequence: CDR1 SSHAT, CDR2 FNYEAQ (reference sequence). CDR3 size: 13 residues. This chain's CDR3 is CASSLGTAGEQFF. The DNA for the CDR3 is TGTGCTAGCAGCCTTGGGACGGCCGGTGAGCAGTTCTTC.

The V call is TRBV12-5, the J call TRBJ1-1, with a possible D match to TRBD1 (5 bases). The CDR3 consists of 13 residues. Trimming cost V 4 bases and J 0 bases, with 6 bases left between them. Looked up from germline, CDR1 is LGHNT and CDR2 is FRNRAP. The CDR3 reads CASGSGMNTEAFF. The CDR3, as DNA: TGTGCTAGTGGTTCAGGGATGAACACTGAAGCTTTCTTT. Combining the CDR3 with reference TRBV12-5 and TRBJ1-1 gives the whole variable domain DARVTQTPRHKVTEMGQEVTMRCQPILGHNTVFWYRQTMMQGLELLAYFRNRAPLDDSGMPKDRFSAEMPDATLATLKIQPSEPRDSAVYFCASGSGMNTEAFFGQGTRLTVV.

CDR3 residues: CASSEAGGSSYNSPLHF. CDR3 DNA sequence: TGTGCCAGCAGTGAAGCGGGGGGCAGCTCCTATAATTCACCCCTCCACTTT. V and J are TRBV6-1 and TRBJ1-6, with a possible D match to TRBD1 (6 bases). CDR3 length: 17 amino acids. V was cut by 0 bases and J by 0 bases, with 9 bases left in between. CDR1 MNHNS and CDR2 SASEGT come from the germline V gene.

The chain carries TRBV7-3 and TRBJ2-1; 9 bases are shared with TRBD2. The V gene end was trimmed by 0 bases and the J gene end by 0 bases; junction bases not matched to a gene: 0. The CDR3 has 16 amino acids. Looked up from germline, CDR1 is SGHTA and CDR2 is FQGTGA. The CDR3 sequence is CASSLTAGGSYNEQFF. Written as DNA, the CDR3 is TGTGCCAGCAGCTTAACAGCGGGGGGCTCCTACAATGAGCAGTTCTTC.

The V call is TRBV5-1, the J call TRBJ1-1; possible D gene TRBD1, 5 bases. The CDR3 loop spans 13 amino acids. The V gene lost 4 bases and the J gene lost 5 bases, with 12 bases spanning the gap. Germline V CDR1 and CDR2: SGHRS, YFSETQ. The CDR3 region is CASSGAGRTEAFF. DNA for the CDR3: TGCGCCAGCAGCGGGGCAGGGAGGACTGAAGCTTTCTTT.

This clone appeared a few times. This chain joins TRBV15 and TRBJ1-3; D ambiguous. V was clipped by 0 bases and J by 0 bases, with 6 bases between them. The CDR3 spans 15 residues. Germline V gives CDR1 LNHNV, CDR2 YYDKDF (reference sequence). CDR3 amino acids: CATSRDSGSGNTIYF. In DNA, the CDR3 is TGTGCCACCAGCAGAGATTCAGGCTCTGGAAACACCATATATTTT.

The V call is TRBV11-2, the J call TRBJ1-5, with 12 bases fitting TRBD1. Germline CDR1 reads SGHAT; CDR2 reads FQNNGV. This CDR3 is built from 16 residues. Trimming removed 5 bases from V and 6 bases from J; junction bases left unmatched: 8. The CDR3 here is CASSPGTGGSGQPQHF. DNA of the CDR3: TGTGCCAGCAGCCCAGGGACAGGGGGCTCGGGTCAGCCCCAGCATTTT. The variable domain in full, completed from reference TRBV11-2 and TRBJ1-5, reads EAGVAQSPRYKIIEKRQSVAFWCNPISGHATLYWYQQILGQGPKLLIQFQNNGVVDDSQLPKDRFSAERLKGVDSTLKIQPAKLEDSAVYLCASSPGTGGSGQPQHFGDGTRLSIL.

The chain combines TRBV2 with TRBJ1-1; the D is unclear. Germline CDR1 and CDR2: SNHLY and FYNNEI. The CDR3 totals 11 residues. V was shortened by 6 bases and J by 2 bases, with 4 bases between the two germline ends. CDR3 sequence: CASRGNTEAFF. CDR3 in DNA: TGTGCCAGCAGGGGTAACACTGAAGCTTTCTTT.

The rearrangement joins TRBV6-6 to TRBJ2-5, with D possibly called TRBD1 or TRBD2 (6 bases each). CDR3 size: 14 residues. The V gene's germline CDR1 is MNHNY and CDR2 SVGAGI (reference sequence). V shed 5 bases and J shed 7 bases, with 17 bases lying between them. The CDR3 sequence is CASSETGGRGTQYF. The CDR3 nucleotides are TGTGCCAGCAGTGAGACTGGGGGGCGAGGGACCCAGTACTTC.

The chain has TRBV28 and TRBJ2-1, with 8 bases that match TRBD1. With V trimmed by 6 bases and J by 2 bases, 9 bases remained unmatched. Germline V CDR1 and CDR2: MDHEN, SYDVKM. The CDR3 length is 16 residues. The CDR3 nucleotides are TGTGCCAGCAGCCAAAAGGGGGGACAGGCCTACAATGAGCAGTTCTTC. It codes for CASSQKGGQAYNEQFF.

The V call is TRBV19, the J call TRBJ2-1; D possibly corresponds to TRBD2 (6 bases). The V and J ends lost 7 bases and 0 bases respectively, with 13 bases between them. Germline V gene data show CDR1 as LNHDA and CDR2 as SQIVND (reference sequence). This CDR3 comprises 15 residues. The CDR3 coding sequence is TGTGCCAGTAAAGCCACCGGGGGCTCCTACAATGAGCAGTTCTTC. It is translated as CASKATGGSYNEQFF.

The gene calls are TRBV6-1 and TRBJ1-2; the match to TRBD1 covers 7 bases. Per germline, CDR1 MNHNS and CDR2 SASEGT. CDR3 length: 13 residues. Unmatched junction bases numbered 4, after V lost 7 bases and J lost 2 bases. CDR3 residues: CASTLTGNYGYTF. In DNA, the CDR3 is TGTGCCAGCACCCTGACAGGGAACTATGGCTACACCTTC.

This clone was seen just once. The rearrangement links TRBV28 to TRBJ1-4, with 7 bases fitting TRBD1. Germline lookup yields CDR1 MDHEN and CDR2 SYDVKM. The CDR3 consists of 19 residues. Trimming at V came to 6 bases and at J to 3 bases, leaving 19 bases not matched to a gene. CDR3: CASRAFEGVKTGSNEKLFF. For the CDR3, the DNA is TGTGCCAGCAGAGCCTTCGAAGGCGTGAAGACAGGGTCTAATGAAAAACTGTTTTTT.

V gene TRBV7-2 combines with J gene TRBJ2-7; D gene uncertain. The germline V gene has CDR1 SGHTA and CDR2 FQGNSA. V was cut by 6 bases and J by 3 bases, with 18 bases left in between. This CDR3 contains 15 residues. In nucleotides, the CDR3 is TGTGCCAGCAGTCTCGACAAGATATTAGGCTACGAGCAGTACTTC. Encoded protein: CASSLDKILGYEQYF.

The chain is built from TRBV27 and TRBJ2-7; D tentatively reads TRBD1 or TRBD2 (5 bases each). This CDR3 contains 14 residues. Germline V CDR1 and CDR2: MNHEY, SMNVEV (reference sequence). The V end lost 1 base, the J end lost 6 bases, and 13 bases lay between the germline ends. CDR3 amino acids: CASSLLGPEGEQYF. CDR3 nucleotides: TGTGCCAGCAGTTTATTGGGACCGGAAGGCGAGCAGTACTTC.

CDR3 sequence (DNA): TGTGCCAGCACGCATCCAGGGTCCTCTAGCACAGATACGCAGTATTTT. The encoded protein is CASTHPGSSSTDTQYF. The chain carries TRBV2 and TRBJ2-3; D may be TRBD1 (5 bases). V lost 7 bases and J lost 0, with 17 bases in between. CDR1 and CDR2 from the germline V gene are SNHLY and FYNNEI. The CDR3 is made up of 16 amino acids.

CDR3 DNA: TGTGCCAGCAGCTTAGCTCAAAGCGGGAGTGTGGTGACCGGGGAGCTGTTTTTT. This translates into CASSLAQSGSVVTGELFF. This chain joins TRBV7-6 and TRBJ2-2; TRBD2 aligns across 8 bases. The CDR3 is 18 amino acids. Germline assignment: CDR1 SGHVS and CDR2 FNYEAQ. V lost 0 bases to trimming and J lost 5 bases; unmatched junction nucleotides: 11.

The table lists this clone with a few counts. The CDR3 region has the DNA TGTGCCAGCAGAAACCTCGGACCGACTTATGGCTACACCTTC. It specifies CASRNLGPTYGYTF. This chain links TRBV6-6 with TRBJ1-2; no firm D call. V dropped 6 bases and J dropped 5 bases, with 16 bases sitting between them. The germline V gene encodes CDR1 MNHNY and CDR2 SVGAGI (reference sequence). The CDR3 is 14 residues long.

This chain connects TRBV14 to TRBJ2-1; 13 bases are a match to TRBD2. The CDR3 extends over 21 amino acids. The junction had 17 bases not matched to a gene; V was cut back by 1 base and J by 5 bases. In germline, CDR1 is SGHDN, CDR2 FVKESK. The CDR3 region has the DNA TGTGCCAGCAGCCAAGGTAGTGGATTGAGTCGGGGACTAGCGGGGAACAATGAGCAGTTCTTC. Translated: CASSQGSGLSRGLAGNNEQFF.

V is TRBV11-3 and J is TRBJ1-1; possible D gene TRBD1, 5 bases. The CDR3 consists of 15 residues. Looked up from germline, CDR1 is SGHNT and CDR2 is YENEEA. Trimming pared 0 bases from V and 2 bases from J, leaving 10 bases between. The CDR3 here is CASSLDRGPNTEAFF. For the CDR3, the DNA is TGTGCCAGCAGCTTAGATCGGGGACCTAACACTGAAGCTTTCTTT.

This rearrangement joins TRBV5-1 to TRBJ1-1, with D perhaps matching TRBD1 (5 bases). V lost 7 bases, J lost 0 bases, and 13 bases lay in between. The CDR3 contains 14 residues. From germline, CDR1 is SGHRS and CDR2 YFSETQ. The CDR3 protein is CASGPQAMNTEAFF. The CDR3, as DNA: TGCGCCAGCGGACCACAGGCAATGAACACTGAAGCTTTCTTT.

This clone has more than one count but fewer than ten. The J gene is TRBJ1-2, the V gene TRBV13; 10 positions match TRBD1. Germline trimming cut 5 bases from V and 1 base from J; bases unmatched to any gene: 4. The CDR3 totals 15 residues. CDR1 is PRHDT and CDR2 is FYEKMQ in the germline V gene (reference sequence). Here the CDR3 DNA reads TGTGCCAGCAGCACGCGGACAGGGGGTAACTATGGCTACACCTTC. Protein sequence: CASSTRTGGNYGYTF.

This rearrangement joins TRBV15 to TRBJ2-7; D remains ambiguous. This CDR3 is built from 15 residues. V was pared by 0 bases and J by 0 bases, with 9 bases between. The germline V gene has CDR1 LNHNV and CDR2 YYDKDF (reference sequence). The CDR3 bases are TGTGCCACCAGCAGAGAAGGGAAGTACTCCTACGAGCAGTACTTC. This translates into CATSREGKYSYEQYF.

Here the CDR3 DNA reads TGTGCCAGCACCGCCAAGGTGGGGTTCAGCGGGAATGAGCAGTTCTTC. Its translation is CASTAKVGFSGNEQFF. This sequence joins TRBV4-2 and TRBJ2-1, with D perhaps TRBD2 (6 bases). Germline lookup yields CDR1 LGHNA and CDR2 YNFKEQ. The length of the CDR3 is 16 residues. Between the trimmed V and J ends, which lost 7 bases and 7 bases, there was a span of 23 bases.

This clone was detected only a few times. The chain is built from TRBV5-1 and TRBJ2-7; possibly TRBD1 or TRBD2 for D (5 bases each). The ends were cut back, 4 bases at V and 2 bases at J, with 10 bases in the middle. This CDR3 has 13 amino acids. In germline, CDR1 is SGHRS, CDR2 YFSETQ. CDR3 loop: CASSAGTAYEQYF. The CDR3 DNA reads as TGCGCCAGCAGCGCAGGGACCGCCTACGAGCAGTACTTC.

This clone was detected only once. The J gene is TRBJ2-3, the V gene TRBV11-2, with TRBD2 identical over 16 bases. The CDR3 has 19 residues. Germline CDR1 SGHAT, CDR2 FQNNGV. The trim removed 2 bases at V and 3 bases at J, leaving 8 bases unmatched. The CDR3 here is CASSLSTGTSGGATDTQYF. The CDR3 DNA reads TGTGCCAGCAGCTTATCTACCGGGACTAGCGGGGGGGCGACAGATACGCAGTATTTT.

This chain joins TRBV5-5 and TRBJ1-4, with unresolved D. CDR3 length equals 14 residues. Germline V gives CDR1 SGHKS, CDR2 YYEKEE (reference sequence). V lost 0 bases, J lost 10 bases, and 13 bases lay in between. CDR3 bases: TGTGCCAGCAGCTTGGAGCCACAGCCGCGAAAACTGTTTTTT. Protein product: CASSLEPQPRKLFF. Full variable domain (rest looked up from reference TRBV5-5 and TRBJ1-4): DAGVTQSPTHLIKTRGQQVTLRCSPISGHKSVSWYQQVLGQGPQFIFQYYEKEERGRGNFPDRFSARQFPNYSSELNVNALLLGDSALYLCASSLEPQPRKLFFGSGTQLSVL.

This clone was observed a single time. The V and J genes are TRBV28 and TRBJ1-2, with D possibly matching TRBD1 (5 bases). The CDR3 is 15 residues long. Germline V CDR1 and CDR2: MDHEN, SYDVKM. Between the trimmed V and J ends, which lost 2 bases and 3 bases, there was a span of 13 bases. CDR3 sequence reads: CASSLPGDFYYGYTF. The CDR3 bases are TGTGCCAGCAGTTTACCTGGGGACTTTTACTATGGCTACACCTTC.

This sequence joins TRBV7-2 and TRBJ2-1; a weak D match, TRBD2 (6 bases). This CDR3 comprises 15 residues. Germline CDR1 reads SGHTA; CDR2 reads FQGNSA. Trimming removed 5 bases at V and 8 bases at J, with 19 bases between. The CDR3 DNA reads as TGTGCCAGCAGCCATTCGGGAGAAAATAGGCATGAGCAGTTCTTC. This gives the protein CASSHSGENRHEQFF.

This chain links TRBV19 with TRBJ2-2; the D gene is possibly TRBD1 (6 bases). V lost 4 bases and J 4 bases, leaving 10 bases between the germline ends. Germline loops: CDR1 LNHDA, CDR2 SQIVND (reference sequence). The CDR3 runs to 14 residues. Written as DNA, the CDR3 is TGTGCCAGTAGTAGGACAGAAATCACCGGGGAGCTGTTTTTT. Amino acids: CASSRTEITGELFF. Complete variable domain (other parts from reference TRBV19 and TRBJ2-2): DGGITQSPKYLFRKEGQNVTLSCEQNLNHDAMYWYRQDPGQGLRLIYYSQIVNDFQKGDIAEGYSVSREKKESFPLTVTSAQKNPTAFYLCASSRTEITGELFFGEGSRLTVL.